This TCR beta chain appears in the sequencing data of a study of regulatory T cells in long-lasting Graves disease. In this sample, this clonotype turned up a few times. Both iRepertoire HTBI primers and Arm-PCR of CDR3 regions were used to build the TCR beta libraries. Using its own MiXCR run on the multiplex PCR reads, TCRdb lists one record per CDR3 protein. In the table there are roughly 430,000 distinct CDR3 sequences, about 16% of which are singletons. The time point: newly diagnosed GD, antithyroid drugs for less than 3 months. PBMCs provided the RNA from which the TCR library was made. The same data also contributed to another study, on T cells in Graves' hyperthyroidism and ophthalmopathy. According to that study: A first-round RT-PCR of the TCR CDR3 used the HTBI primer set.

This sequence was found in a woman aged 30 to 39 with Graves disease. The sequenced sample was peripheral blood mononuclear cells (PBMCs), obtained at new diagnosis, from a patient treated with antithyroid drugs.

In DNA, the CDR3 is TGTGCCACCCGCGGCGGGGCGGGGGCGAGTGGGGAGCTGTTTTTT. It codes for CATRGGAGASGELFF. The chain has TRBV24-1 and TRBJ2-2; D is possibly TRBD2 (7 bases). The germline V and J ends were trimmed by 9 bases and 8 bases, with 21 bases remaining between them. CDR1 is KGHDR and CDR2 is SFDVKD in the germline V gene. The CDR3 runs 15 residues.